These T cell receptor beta chains were read from a single sample in a study of blood T cell repertoires in COVID-19. The repertoire was sequenced with immunoSEQ multiplex PCR; TCRdb's copy has only in-frame clones and lacks some. The sample carries under 300,000 clones, approximately 88% recorded once. Material: PBMCs or T cells enriched from blood (not recorded which). These receptors came from a woman aged 40-49 years who had been exposed to COVID-19. Both conserved end residues are part of each CDR3.

v_gene	len	CDR3aa
TRBV27	13	CASSSGVRDTQYF
TRBV4-3	16	CASSQDRDRNTGELFF
TRBV3-1/TRBV3-2	13	CASSQETSQPQHF
TRBV19	13	CASSTGIVEKLFF
TRBV24-1	17	CATSDRRTGARTGELFF
TRBV5-1	15	CASSTLQGKQETQYF
TRBV7-8	17	CASSVIAGAIRNQPQHF
TRBV19	13	CASSISGTGSQYF
TRBV24-1	14	CATSEPGQHQPQHF
TRBV9	14	CASSEGQGGETQYF
TRBV6-1	18	CASSDRPGTSGYTGELFF
TRBV12-3/TRBV12-4	13	CASSRRQAEKLFF
TRBV7-3	16	CASSLTGGSSFWGYTF
TRBV30	13	CAWIPGTARGYTF
TRBV28	13	CASRYRGGTEAFF
TRBV30	11	CAWSPRGSQYF
TRBV10-3	14	CAISGTDLGEKLFF
TRBV7-9	14	CASSQDSHNQPQHF
TRBV28	17	CASRGRDVLFVLAGYTF
TRBV18	17	CASSETSGRRSYNEQFF
TRBV24-1	14	CATSGTGRNNEQFF
TRBV5-1	14	CASSWPTEGYGYTF
TRBV3-1/TRBV3-2	12	CASSQVTYEQYF
TRBV4-3	14	CASSQDRSPETQYF
TRBV4-3	18	CASSLNPSGGFSGETQYF
TRBV4-3	18	CASSQEGATSSGANVLTF
TRBV7-9	15	CASSLLSSYNSPLHF
TRBV11-2	18	CASSSGTGDGSYNSPLHF
TRBV28	14	CASRGQGLNQPQHF
TRBV5-1	19	CASSLDLKSGVSGTGELFF
TRBV6-5	14	CASSSGGGTSPLHF
TRBV24-1	16	CATSDFGQGATGELFF
TRBV29-1	13	CSVRPLNTGELFF
TRBV19	14	CASTTGSYNSPLHF
TRBV7-9	14	CASSAYVAGNTIYF
TRBV15	18	CATSRPQGTSGSVDTQYF
TRBV5-4	16	CASSSLGFSSYNEQFF
TRBV6-5	14	CASSYSVSGDEQYF
TRBV6-2/TRBV6-3	15	CASSYLGLAADTQYF
TRBV18	18	CASSPLIAIQGPTDTQYF
TRBV14	13	CASSLQSSETQYF
TRBV11-1	14	CASTPGQGDYGYTF
TRBV19	16	CASSMGQGRFNQPQHF
TRBV19	15	CASSALGQGNYGYTF
TRBV13	15	CASSHQQGLNTEAFF
TRBV28	12	CASSSTGGPLHF
TRBV4-1	15	CASSQESHYTGELFF
TRBV19	14	CASSDRALKATQYF
TRBV27	14	CASSFTSHNSPLHF
TRBV5-6	14	CASSFLDRTYEQYF
TRBV9	16	CASSGEGGQYNSPLHF
TRBV4-2	15	CASSQDNSGANVLTF
TRBV27	18	CASKEGSGRVKAYNEQFF
TRBV3-1/TRBV3-2	13	CASSHPQKTEAFF
TRBV4-1	15	CASSQGGRSPDTQYF
TRBV3-1/TRBV3-2	15	CASSQTGHSNQPQHF
TRBV18	18	CASSPRLGQTNSNQPQHF
TRBV7-2	12	CASSLYPHGYTF
TRBV5-3	19	CARSLSRERLAENTGELFF